Reported below is one T cell receptor (beta chain). What it binds is not known. The data were obtained in a study of cytomegalovirus exposure and HLA in healthy donors. Study-level points and caveats: Within the data, a cluster of highly shared sequence variants was likely a sequencing artifact.

The V gene lost 3 bases and the J gene lost 2 bases, with 14 bases spanning the gap. This CDR3 comprises 16 residues. From germline, CDR1 is SGHAT and CDR2 FQNNGV. PCR was performed using 60 Vbeta and 13 Jbeta primers. The table came from immunoSEQ multiplex PCR; TCRdb's copy has only in-frame clones and leaves some out. The sample has 150,000 to 200,000 clones. The genes are TRBV11-2 and TRBJ2-1; unclear D gene. This receptor was taken from a woman aged 60 to 75 in good health and CMV-seronegative. The specimen sequenced was PBMCs. Written as DNA, the CDR3 is TGTGCCAGCAGCTTCCACCTAGTTCGTCCCTACAATGAGCAGTTCTTC. Its translation: CASSFHLVRPYNEQFF.